What follows are 22 T cell receptor beta chains derived from one specimen sequenced in a study of Ad26.COV2.S vaccination and SARS-CoV-2 variants (dated by TCRdb to the early 2020s). Library preparation employed the immunoSEQ multiplex PCR assay. The source is immuneACCESS, and TCRdb retained only in-frame sequences with V and J called. Part of the clones is not carried over; for the studies checked, unresolved V genes explain less than half of this, and the remainder is unexplained. The sample table shows roughly 680,000 clones, and more than 70% are seen once. The ten biggest clones cover roughly 1.5% of the sample. Interpreted using the paper, the treatment or condition label stands for: 15 to 20 received Ad26.COV2.S at low or high dose, single or two shots; roughly 5 received placebo; per-sample allocation not given. For vaccine and placebo recipients, the sequenced repertoires came from samples collected on day 63 after the first injection.

Sequenced material: peripheral blood, taken in a trial of Ad26.COV2.S vaccine versus placebo. Receptor source: a person between 18 and 59 years old who received the Ad26.COV2.S COVID-19 vaccine or a placebo.

This chain uses TRBV18 with TRBJ2-7; TRBD1 matches at 8 bases. The CDR3 extends over 15 amino acids. J lost 2 bases, V lost 3 bases, and 6 bases had no gene match. Germline CDR1 reads KGHSH; CDR2 reads LQKENI. This CDR3 reads CASSPQGTGTYEQYF. The CDR3 DNA sequence: TGTGCCAGCTCACCGCAAGGGACAGGCACCTACGAGCAGTACTTC.

The chain is built from TRBV4-2 and TRBJ1-2, with 8 bases lining up with TRBD1. V lost 0 bases and J lost 7; bases outside the gene matches: 7. CDR3 length equals 15 residues. Germline values: CDR1 LGHNA, CDR2 YNFKEQ. CDR3 region: CASSQESGQGFGYTF. CDR3 nucleotide sequence: TGTGCCAGCAGCCAAGAAAGTGGACAGGGTTTTGGCTACACCTTC.

This rearrangement joins TRBV4-1 to TRBJ2-7; D is possibly TRBD2 (5 bases). Germline V gene lookup returns CDR1 MGHRA and CDR2 YSYEKL. Trimming left V 0 bases short and J 2 bases short, with 11 bases between. The CDR3 extends over 15 amino acids. In DNA form, the CDR3 reads TGCGCCAGCAGCCAAGATCCCGGACTCGCCTACGAGCAGTACTTC. Amino acid sequence: CASSQDPGLAYEQYF.

V and J are TRBV14 and TRBJ2-5; D is possibly TRBD1 (5 bases). Germline V gene lookup returns CDR1 SGHDN and CDR2 FVKESK. V was shortened by 3 bases and J by 4 bases, with 12 bases between the two germline ends. This CDR3 has 14 residues. The CDR3 loop reads CASSQGGASETQYF. CDR3 coding DNA: TGTGCCAGCAGCCAGGGTGGGGCCTCAGAGACCCAGTACTTC.

The chain joins TRBV4-2 to TRBJ2-1; 10 positions match TRBD2. V shed 8 bases and J 6 bases; nucleotides not matched to a gene: 7. Germline V gene sequence: CDR1 LGHNA, CDR2 YNFKEQ. The CDR3 is 14 residues long. The CDR3 sequence is CASGSGRALNEQFF. Written as DNA, the CDR3 is TGTGCCAGCGGGAGCGGGAGGGCCCTCAATGAGCAGTTCTTC.

The V call is TRBV30, the J call TRBJ2-5; 8 positions agree with TRBD1. The CDR3 totals 13 residues. V was pared by 3 bases and J by 5 bases, with 5 bases of the junction left unmatched. Germline V gene lookup returns CDR1 GTSNPN and CDR2 SVGIG (reference sequence). CDR3 sequence: CAWRIQGGETQYF. CDR3 in DNA: TGTGCCTGGAGGATACAGGGGGGTGAGACCCAGTACTTC.

The chain employs TRBV3-1 (or the pseudogene TRBV3-2) and TRBJ2-1, with D perhaps matching TRBD2 (6 bases). Trimming pared 7 bases from V and 0 bases from J, leaving 13 bases between. Germline loops: CDR1 LGHDT, CDR2 YNNKEL (reference sequence). CDR3 size: 15 residues. This CDR3 is CASKEGVGSYNEQFF. Here the CDR3 DNA reads TGTGCCAGCAAGGAGGGAGTGGGCTCCTACAATGAGCAGTTCTTC.

Details on this clone: Different DNA sequences within this sample yield the same CDR3. V gene TRBV5-1 combines with J gene TRBJ2-3; 7 nucleotides align to TRBD2. The CDR3 loop spans 14 amino acids. V shed 4 bases and J 2 bases; nucleotides not matched to a gene: 4. Per germline, CDR1 SGHRS and CDR2 YFSETQ. The CDR3, as DNA: TGCGCCAGCAGCGCTAGCGGAGACACAGATACGCAGTATTTT. Translating gives CASSASGDTDTQYF.

Comments on this clone: This CDR3 is also generated by other DNA sequences in the sample. This chain connects TRBV5-1 to TRBJ2-5; D is uncertain. CDR3 length equals 12 residues. Germline V CDR1 and CDR2: SGHRS, YFSETQ. Trimming shortened V by 4 bases and J by 5 bases, and 9 bases separated the two germline ends. In DNA, the CDR3 is TGCGCCAGCAGCCCAGCAAGGGAGACCCAGTACTTC. Translated, it gives CASSPARETQYF.

The chain has TRBV2 and TRBJ2-3, with TRBD2 identical over 9 bases. Germline lookup yields CDR1 SNHLY and CDR2 FYNNEI. The junction had 3 bases not matched to a gene; V was cut back by 0 bases and J by 5 bases. This CDR3 comprises 15 residues. The CDR3 reads CASSEARGGVDTQYF. As DNA, the CDR3 is TGTGCCAGCAGTGAAGCGCGGGGGGGCGTAGATACGCAGTATTTT. Full variable domain (missing parts from reference TRBV2 and TRBJ2-3): EPEVTQTPSHQVTQMGQEVILRCVPISNHLYFYWYRQILGQKVEFLVSFYNNEISEKSEIFDDQFSVERPDGSNFTLKIRSTKLEDSAMYFCASSEARGGVDTQYFGPGTRLTVL.

The chain combines TRBV13 with TRBJ2-7; D is undetermined. CDR3 length equals 15 residues. The V and J ends lost 0 bases and 0 bases respectively, with 9 bases between them. CDR1 is PRHDT, CDR2 FYEKMQ, per germline (reference sequence). The CDR3 here is CASSLGLGRSYEQYF. The CDR3 DNA is TGTGCCAGCAGCTTAGGTTTAGGGCGCTCCTACGAGCAGTACTTC.

Notes on this clone: Other DNA sequences within the sample encode an identical CDR3. J is TRBJ2-7 and V is TRBV5-1; 8 bases align to TRBD1. Trimming took 4 bases from V and 3 from J; bases not matched to a gene: 6. The CDR3 totals 14 residues. Germline V CDR1 and CDR2: SGHRS, YFSETQ. CDR3 DNA: TGCGCCAGCAGCCCCGGACAGGGCGACTACGAGCAGTACTTC. Translation gives CASSPGQGDYEQYF.

CDR3 nucleotide sequence: TGTGCCAGCAGCTTGGACAATGAGCAGTTCTTC. Translated: CASSLDNEQFF. V usage is TRBV7-9 and J usage is TRBJ2-1; D remains unclear. V was pared by 3 bases and J by 5 bases, with 2 bases between. This CDR3 is 11 amino acids long. Germline assignment: CDR1 SEHNR and CDR2 FQNEAQ (reference sequence).

The genes are TRBV25-1 and TRBJ2-2, with TRBD1 identical over 7 bases. Germline V gene lookup returns CDR1 MGHDK and CDR2 SYGVNS. This CDR3 has 14 amino acids. Losses at the gene ends were 6 bases for V and 4 bases for J; bases not matched to a gene: 5. The CDR3, as DNA: TGTGCCAGCAGGGGACAGCTCTTCACCGGGGAGCTGTTTTTT. Amino acid sequence: CASRGQLFTGELFF. Drawing the rest from reference TRBV25-1 and TRBJ2-2, the complete variable domain is EADIYQTPRYLVIGTGKKITLECSQTMGHDKMYWYQQDPGMELHLIHYSYGVNSTEKGDLSSESTVSRIRTEHFPLTLESARPSHTSQYLCASRGQLFTGELFFGEGSRLTVL.

The chain joins TRBV19 to TRBJ1-6; 7 bases align to TRBD1. CDR3 length: 18 amino acids. CDR1 LNHDA and CDR2 SQIVND come from the germline V gene (reference sequence). The trim removed 1 base at V and 0 bases at J, leaving 6 bases unmatched. The CDR3: CASSIGQGVSSYNSPLHF. The CDR3 DNA reads as TGTGCCAGTAGTATAGGACAGGGCGTTAGCTCCTATAATTCACCCCTCCACTTT.

The gene calls are TRBV24-1 and TRBJ2-1; either TRBD1 or TRBD2 may supply D (5 bases each). Looked up from germline, CDR1 is KGHDR and CDR2 is SFDVKD. The ends were cut back, 4 bases at V and 8 bases at J, with 20 bases in the middle. This CDR3 region has 16 residues. The CDR3 here is CATSDSLGPRADEQFF. CDR3 DNA: TGTGCCACCAGTGACTCCCTGGGACCGCGTGCCGATGAGCAGTTCTTC.

This clone was found once. V is TRBV5-1 and J is TRBJ2-7, with a weak D call TRBD1 (6 bases). Germline CDR1 and CDR2: SGHRS and YFSETQ. Trimming took off 4 bases at V and 4 bases at J, with 15 bases between the two ends. This CDR3 has 14 amino acids. The CDR3 region has the DNA TGCGCCAGCAGCCCCGGGACACCTGTTTACGAGCAGTACTTC. Translation: CASSPGTPVYEQYF. Using reference TRBV5-1 and TRBJ2-7 for the parts outside the CDR3, the full variable domain is KAGVTQTPRYLIKTRGQQVTLSCSPISGHRSVSWYQQTPGQGLQFLFEYFSETQRNKGNFPGRFSGRQFSNSRSEMNVSTLELGDSALYLCASSPGTPVYEQYFGPGTRLTVT.

The chain joins TRBV10-3 to TRBJ1-1; D is undetermined. The CDR3 consists of 16 residues. CDR1 and CDR2 (germline): ENHRY, SYGVKD. V lost 6 bases to trimming and J lost 0 bases, with 17 bases between them. CDR3 protein: CAIRASMGRMNTEAFF. The CDR3 DNA is TGTGCCATCAGGGCTTCGATGGGCCGGATGAACACTGAAGCTTTCTTT.

V and J are TRBV4-1 and TRBJ2-3; perhaps TRBD2 as D (6 bases). The CDR3 is 15 amino acids. V shed 0 bases and J shed 1 base, with 8 bases lying between them. CDR1 and CDR2 (germline): MGHRA, YSYEKL. The CDR3 sequence is CASSQESGGTDTQYF. The CDR3 nucleotides are TGCGCCAGCAGCCAAGAGTCGGGAGGCACAGATACGCAGTATTTT.

This chain links TRBV19 with TRBJ2-7; D is possibly TRBD1 (5 bases). CDR1 and CDR2 (germline): LNHDA, SQIVND (reference sequence). CDR3 length equals 13 residues. Trimming stripped 6 bases from V and 5 bases from J, with 14 bases between. For the CDR3, the DNA is TGTGCCAGTAGCCTCTACGCAGGGAACGAGCAGTACTTC. This codes for CASSLYAGNEQYF. Full variable domain (missing parts from reference TRBV19 and TRBJ2-7): DGGITQSPKYLFRKEGQNVTLSCEQNLNHDAMYWYRQDPGQGLRLIYYSQIVNDFQKGDIAEGYSVSREKKESFPLTVTSAQKNPTAFYLCASSLYAGNEQYFGPGTRLTVT.

The genes are TRBV19 and TRBJ1-1; no definite D call. Germline CDR1 reads LNHDA; CDR2 reads SQIVND (reference sequence). Trimming removed 6 bases from V and 1 base from J, with 12 bases in between. CDR3 length: 14 amino acids. CDR3 sequence (DNA): TGTGCCAGTAGAATGAGGGAACAGAACACTGAAGCTTTCTTT. The encoded protein is CASRMREQNTEAFF.

V is TRBV12-3 or TRBV12-4 and J is TRBJ2-1; possibly TRBD1 or TRBD2 for D (5 bases each). Trimming took 4 bases from V and 8 from J, leaving 9 bases between them. CDR3 length: 12 residues. The CDR3 nucleotides read TGTGCCAGCAGTTACGGGGCACATGAGCAGTTCTTC. Its protein product is CASSYGAHEQFF.